This T cell receptor (beta chain) originates from a study of OX40 agonist ivuxolimab in advanced cancers. The overall study: Hepatocellular carcinoma, melanoma, renal cell or head and neck cancer occurred in dose-escalation patients. With a range of roughly 23 to 90, age averaged about 58 years, and about 83% were male.

In germline, CDR1 is LNHDA, CDR2 SQIVND (reference sequence). The ends were cut back, 6 bases at V and 4 bases at J, with 10 bases in the middle. The CDR3 loop spans 12 amino acids. Details on this clone: What it binds is unknown.

TCRdb's table, derived via immunoSEQ multiplex PCR, lists solely in-frame clones and lacks some. The sample contains more than 55,000 clones, roughly 90% of which appear only once. Study-wide results and limits: CD4+ T cells averaged fewer expanded clones than CD8+ T cells. Patients who responded partially at 0.1-3.0 mg/kg showed clonal expansion ranking among the lowest.

The clonotype comes from an adult with an advanced solid tumor such as melanoma, head and neck, liver or kidney cancer. The sample in question was CD4+ or CD8+ T cells sorted from blood, obtained in a trial of the OX40 agonist ivuxolimab. The V call is TRBV19, the J call TRBJ2-7; the D gene is possibly TRBD1 (5 bases). The CDR3 DNA is TGTGCCAGTAGAAAAACAGGTTACGAGCAGTACTTC. Translating gives CASRKTGYEQYF. The full variable domain, its missing parts supplied by reference TRBV19 and TRBJ2-7, is DGGITQSPKYLFRKEGQNVTLSCEQNLNHDAMYWYRQDPGQGLRLIYYSQIVNDFQKGDIAEGYSVSREKKESFPLTVTSAQKNPTAFYLCASRKTGYEQYFGPGTRLTVT.